These T cell receptor beta chains were read from a single sample in a study of response to subunit inactivated influenza vaccine. TCRdb re-derived calls from the RT-PCR reads in MiXCR, one entry per CDR3 protein. The data hold under 850,000 distinct CDR3 sequences, with roughly 20% observed a single time. The sample in question was PBMCs from blood, obtained 5 days after vaccination. These receptors all come from a man over 45 who received an inactivated influenza vaccine. The CDR3 runs from the conserved cysteine through the conserved F or W. A D gene is named only where the DNA matches it firmly. Size is stated for part of the rows, as once, few or many counts, or as a class when the clone is expanded.

j_call d_call clone_size v_call cdr3_nt cdr3_aa
TRBJ2-1 TRBD1 NA TRBV5-1 TGCGCCAGCAGCCCTCAACAGGGGTACAATGAGCAGTTCTTC CASSPQQGYNEQFF
TRBJ1-1 NA NA TRBV20-1 TGCAGTGCTCTCAGGGAGCACACTGAAGCTTTCTTT CSALREHTEAFF
TRBJ1-2 NA many TRBV12-3/TRBV12-4 TGTGCCAGCAGCTCTAGATATGGCTACACCTTC CASSSRYGYTF
TRBJ2-7 TRBD2 few TRBV4-3 TGCGCCAGCAGCCAAGGACGCGGGGGGGCATACGAGCAGTACTTC CASSQGRGGAYEQYF
TRBJ2-3 NA many TRBV5-1 TGCGCCAGCAGCTTGGACGCGCCGGGTGATACGCAGTATTTT CASSLDAPGDTQYF
TRBJ2-7 NA few TRBV2 TGTGCCAGCAGCTCTGGGGCTTACGGCGAGCAGTACTTC CASSSGAYGEQYF
TRBJ1-2 NA NA TRBV4-3 TGCGCCAGCAGCCTCCACGGAGGGGTCGGCTACACCTTC CASSLHGGVGYTF
TRBJ2-7 NA NA TRBV7-2 TGTGCCAGCAGCTTAGCGAGGGGAAACGAGCAGTACTTC CASSLARGNEQYF
TRBJ2-2 NA NA TRBV3-1 TGTGCCAGCAGCCTCTGGACTAACCCCCAAGAGGGCGGGGAGCTGTTTTTT CASSLWTNPQEGGELFF
TRBJ2-1 TRBD1 few TRBV20-1 TGCAGTGCTCGGGGACACAGGGACAGCTACAATGAGCAGTTCTTC CSARGHRDSYNEQFF
TRBJ2-6 NA NA TRBV28 TGTGCCAGCAGCCAACCGTCTGGGGCCAACGTCCTGACTTTC CASSQPSGANVLTF
TRBJ2-3 NA many TRBV10-2 TGCGCCAGCAGTGAGGTCTCCGCGGATACGCAGTATTTT CASSEVSADTQYF
TRBJ1-3 NA few TRBV15 TGTGCCACCAGCAGTGACAGAATCCCTGGAAACACCATATATTTT CATSSDRIPGNTIYF
TRBJ2-1 NA NA TRBV11-2 TGTGCCAGCAGTCGGGACGACAGGATCTACAATGAGCAGTTCTTC CASSRDDRIYNEQFF
TRBJ2-7 NA few TRBV7-9 TGTGCCAGCAGCAGGCTGGGGGGTGGAGATGAGCAGTACTTC CASSRLGGGDEQYF
TRBJ1-6 TRBD1 NA TRBV20-1 TGCAGTGCTAGAGAGGACAGGGGGATTTCACCCCTCCACTTT CSAREDRGISPLHF
TRBJ1-1 NA few TRBV3-1 TGTGCCAGCAGCCAATCGGGTCTACACCTGAACACTGAAGCTTTCTTT CASSQSGLHLNTEAFF
TRBJ2-2 NA NA TRBV4-3 TGCGCCAGCAGCCAAGTCGGGGCGGGGGCCGGAACCGGGGAGCTGTTTTTT CASSQVGAGAGTGELFF
TRBJ2-3 NA NA TRBV20-1 TGCAGTGCCGCCTTTGGGGGATCTAGCACAGATACGCAGTATTTT CSAAFGGSSTDTQYF
TRBJ2-3 NA few TRBV3-1 TGTGCCAGCAGCCGTACACTAACAGCTTTAGATACGCAGTATTTT CASSRTLTALDTQYF
TRBJ2-7 NA NA TRBV6-1 TGTGCCAGCAGTGAAGGGTCGCTCTACGAGCAGTACTTC CASSEGSLYEQYF